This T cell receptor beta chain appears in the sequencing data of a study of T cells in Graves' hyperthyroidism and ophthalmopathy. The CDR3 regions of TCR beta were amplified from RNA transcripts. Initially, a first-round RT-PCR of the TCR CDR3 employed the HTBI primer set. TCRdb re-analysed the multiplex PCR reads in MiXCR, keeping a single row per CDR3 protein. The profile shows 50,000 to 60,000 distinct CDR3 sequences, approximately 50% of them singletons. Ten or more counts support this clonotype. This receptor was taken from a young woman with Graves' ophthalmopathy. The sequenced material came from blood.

The CDR3 spells CASRQGWVGGYTF. Here the CDR3 DNA reads TGTGCCAGCAGACAAGGATGGGTCGGTGGCTACACCTTC. The rearrangement uses TRBV28 and TRBJ1-2; D gene unclear. The germline V and J ends were trimmed by 6 bases and 7 bases, with 15 bases remaining between them. Per the germline V gene, CDR1 is MDHEN and CDR2 is SYDVKM. There are 13 residues in the CDR3.